One T cell receptor (beta chain) is described in this entry. The record originates from a study of technical replicates of blood from a handful of donors. Some clones are missing from TCRdb's copy, which holds only in-frame ones; the method was immunoSEQ multiplex PCR. The repertoire holds 95,000 or so clones, with 85% to 95% as singletons. CDR1 and CDR2 (germline): SGHKS, YYEKEE (reference sequence). The CDR3 loop spans 14 amino acids. The V gene lost 3 bases and the J gene lost 2 bases, with 8 bases spanning the gap. The sequenced sample consisted of T cells isolated from PBMCs. The chain employs TRBV5-5 and TRBJ2-2; D is possibly TRBD2 (6 bases). This TCR derives from a human donor in good health. CDR3 sequence: CASSWTTNTGELFF. DNA of the CDR3: TGTGCCAGCAGCTGGACTACCAACACCGGGGAGCTGTTTTTT.